One T cell receptor beta chain is described in this entry. This sample was taken from a study of shared T cell receptors in the human thymus. The CDR3 loop spans 13 amino acids. From germline, CDR1 is MNHEY and CDR2 SVGAGI. With V trimmed by 6 bases and J by 9 bases, 7 bases remained unmatched. The repertoire was sequenced with immunoSEQ multiplex PCR; TCRdb's copy has only in-frame clones and lacks some. Among approximately 580,000 clones listed, 70% to 80% were seen once. The same data also contributed to another study, on human thymus T cells. This second study says: Thymic as well as blood repertoires seemed to favor certain V and J genes unevenly. Related research examined unrelated individuals and reported that their thymic repertoires overlapped highly.

This TCR was recovered from a boy under two years old with a congenital heart defect. V usage is TRBV6-5 and J usage is TRBJ2-1, with 8 positions matching TRBD1. The sequencing sample was made of thymocytes. The CDR3 sequence: CASSWTGFSEQFF. The CDR3 nucleotides read TGTGCCAGCAGCTGGACAGGGTTCAGTGAGCAGTTCTTC.